One T cell receptor (beta chain) is described in this entry. Its antigen is currently unknown. What was sequenced were expressed TCRB transcripts, since all of the isolated RNA had been reverse transcribed. Profiled with immunoSEQ multiplex PCR; TCRdb holds only in-frame clones, not every one. The sample shows over 700,000 clones, 15% to 20% of them seen only once. Sorting of CD4+ naive, central memory, regulatory and stem cell-like memory cells was performed via CD45RO/CCR7/CD25/CD127/CD95/CD27. This record comes from a study of beta chain features in type 1 diabetes. The germline V and J ends were trimmed by 2 bases and 6 bases, with 13 bases remaining between them. The V gene's germline CDR1 is LGHNA and CDR2 YNFKEQ. The CDR3 covers 15 residues. Overall study results and limits: VDJ junctions from patients with type 1 diabetes contained fewer insertions and more deletions. Sampled from patients, naive, central memory and Treg TCRB repertoires appeared more similar than those sampled from healthy donors.

The clonotype comes from a woman aged 18-35 years in good health. The V and J genes are TRBV4-2 and TRBJ1-4; D is possibly TRBD1 (5 bases). Sequencing was performed on naive CD4+ T cells from blood. In nucleotides, the CDR3 is TGTGCCAGCAGCCAACCACCGGGGGGTGATGAAAAACTGTTTTTT. Protein product: CASSQPPGGDEKLFF.